This T cell receptor (beta chain) derives from a study of response to subunit inactivated influenza vaccine. V was cut by 0 bases and J by 2 bases, with 16 bases left in between. The germline CDR1 and CDR2 sequences are SGHKS and YYEKEE (reference sequence). The CDR3 totals 17 residues. This clonotype was seen a handful of times. TCRdb re-analysed the RT-PCR reads in MiXCR, keeping a single row per CDR3 protein. The sample lists hundreds of thousands of distinct CDR3 sequences; 10% to 12% were seen once. This sample was also put to use in a study of T cells expressing NK-cell markers. That source adds: The TCR beta cDNA came from 5'RACE template switching with UMIs. There were seven HCMV-seropositive donors and one seronegative donor among the eight sequenced. As a fraction of CD8+ T cells, dominant NKG2C+ clonotypes reached about 1.0-8% in 5 to 7 donors. Certain NKG2C+ T cell clones were expanded, and their HCMV specificity remained unclear.

V is TRBV5-5 and J is TRBJ2-3, with D possibly matching TRBD2 (5 bases). This specimen was PBMCs from blood, taken on the day of vaccination. The TCR sequence derives from a man over 45 who received an inactivated influenza vaccine. The CDR3 region has the DNA TGTGCCAGCAGCTTGGGATTCCCCTTGACTAACACAGATACGCAGTATTTT. Its translation: CASSLGFPLTNTDTQYF.